This TCR beta chain was identified in a study of blood T cell repertoires in COVID-19. Authors' analysis steps: Amplification with reference gene primers provided the estimates of nucleated cell counts. This table comes from immunoSEQ multiplex PCR, and its TCRdb copy is limited to in-frame clones, with some not included. V and J calls and clone size are copied from that table; D and trimming were computed from the DNA. The sample yields some 250,000 clones, around 89% seen once. The CDR3 spans 14 residues. Trimming removed 4 bases from V and 7 bases from J, with 14 bases in between. Germline V gene sequence: CDR1 MNHEY, CDR2 SMNVEV (reference sequence). Cohorts were based on clinical histories the participants reported.

The V and J genes are TRBV27 and TRBJ1-5; D is undetermined. The receptor was derived from a man aged 40-49 years who had recovered from COVID-19. The sequenced sample consisted of PBMCs or T cells enriched from blood (not recorded which). The CDR3 DNA follows: TGTGCCAGCAGTTCCCGGGAGACCGGGCAGCCCCAGCATTTT. Amino acids: CASSSRETGQPQHF.